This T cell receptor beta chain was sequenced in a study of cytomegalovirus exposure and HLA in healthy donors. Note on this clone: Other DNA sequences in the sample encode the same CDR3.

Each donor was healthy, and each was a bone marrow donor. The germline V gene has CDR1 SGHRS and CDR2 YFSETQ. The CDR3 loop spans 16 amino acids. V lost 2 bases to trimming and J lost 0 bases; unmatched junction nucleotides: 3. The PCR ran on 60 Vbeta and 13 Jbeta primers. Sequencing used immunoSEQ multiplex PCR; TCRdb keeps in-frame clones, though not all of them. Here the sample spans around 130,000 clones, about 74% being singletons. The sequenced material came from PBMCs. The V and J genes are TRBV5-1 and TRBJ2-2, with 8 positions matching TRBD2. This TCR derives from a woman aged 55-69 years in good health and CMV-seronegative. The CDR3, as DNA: TGCGCCAGCAGCTTCCTAGCGGGTGCGAACACCGGGGAGCTGTTTTTT. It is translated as CASSFLAGANTGELFF.